This is a list of T cell receptor beta chains from one sample in a study of CD8 T cells in ankylosing spondylitis. TCRdb redid the calling of the 5' RACE reads with MiXCR, one entry per CDR3 protein. The table has fewer than 250,000 distinct CDR3 sequences, approximately 20% seen once. Sequencing was carried out using blood, either unsorted or a sorted T cell fraction (not recorded which). Receptor source: a male donor with ankylosing spondylitis. Both conserved end residues are part of each CDR3. The D gene is left open where the match is weak. Clone size, where shown, is once, few, many, or a class for clones that have expanded.

d_call: TRBD1; j_call: TRBJ1-6; clone_size: many; v_call: TRBV20-1; cdr3_nt: TGCAGTGCTAGCCCGGGACAGGGTTTTGATTCACCCCTCCACTTT; cdr3_aa: CSASPGQGFDSPLHF
d_call: TRBD2; j_call: TRBJ2-1; clone_size: NA; v_call: TRBV9; cdr3_nt: TGTGCCAGCAGCGGGGGGGCTAGCGGGGGTCTCTACAATGAGCAGTTCTTC; cdr3_aa: CASSGGASGGLYNEQFF
d_call: NA; j_call: TRBJ2-1; clone_size: NA; v_call: TRBV27; cdr3_nt: TGTGCCAGCAGCCTTCTAGCCGGGGGAGCCAATGAGCAGTTCTTC; cdr3_aa: CASSLLAGGANEQFF
d_call: NA; j_call: TRBJ2-3; clone_size: NA; v_call: TRBV12-5; cdr3_nt: TGTGCTAGTGGTTTGGACAGGTCGTGGGATACGCAGTATTTT; cdr3_aa: CASGLDRSWDTQYF
d_call: NA; j_call: TRBJ2-7; clone_size: NA; v_call: TRBV29-1; cdr3_nt: TGCAGCGTTGAAACCAGCACGAGTTACTCCTACGAGCAGTACTTC; cdr3_aa: CSVETSTSYSYEQYF
d_call: TRBD1; j_call: TRBJ2-1; clone_size: few; v_call: TRBV24-1; cdr3_nt: TGTGCCACCAGTGAGGGACAGGTGAACTCCTACAATGAGCAGTTCTTC; cdr3_aa: CATSEGQVNSYNEQFF
d_call: NA; j_call: TRBJ1-1; clone_size: NA; v_call: TRBV2; cdr3_nt: TGTGCCAGCAGTGTCACAGGGAACCATGTGAAGACTGAAGCTTTCTTT; cdr3_aa: CASSVTGNHVKTEAFF
d_call: NA; j_call: TRBJ2-1; clone_size: few; v_call: TRBV13; cdr3_nt: TGTGCCAGCAGCTTAGGTGGGGCCCTTGGGACACACAATGAGCAGTTCTTC; cdr3_aa: CASSLGGALGTHNEQFF
d_call: NA; j_call: TRBJ2-5; clone_size: many; v_call: TRBV9; cdr3_nt: TGTGCCAGCAGCGTCGGGGACATCCAAGAGACCCAGTACTTC; cdr3_aa: CASSVGDIQETQYF
d_call: NA; j_call: TRBJ2-7; clone_size: NA; v_call: TRBV4-3; cdr3_nt: TGCGCCAGCAGCCAAGATTCAGACTCCTACGAGCAGTACTTC; cdr3_aa: CASSQDSDSYEQYF
d_call: TRBD2; j_call: TRBJ2-1; clone_size: NA; v_call: TRBV27; cdr3_nt: TGTGCCAGCAGTCTTATGCACCCGCAGTATTCAAGCGGGAGACCCTACAATGAGCAGTTCTTC; cdr3_aa: CASSLMHPQYSSGRPYNEQFF
d_call: NA; j_call: TRBJ2-2; clone_size: few; v_call: TRBV14; cdr3_nt: TGTGCCAGCAGCCGAGCACCACAGGGTCCGAACACCGGGGAGCTGTTTTTT; cdr3_aa: CASSRAPQGPNTGELFF
d_call: TRBD2; j_call: TRBJ2-2; clone_size: few; v_call: TRBV3-1; cdr3_nt: TGTGCCAGCAGACTAGCGGCGGCCACCGGGGAGCTGTTTTTT; cdr3_aa: CASRLAAATGELFF
d_call: NA; j_call: TRBJ2-7; clone_size: NA; v_call: TRBV27; cdr3_nt: TGTGCCAGCAGTCCTCCGGCGGGGGCTAGTGCCTACGAGCAGTACTTC; cdr3_aa: CASSPPAGASAYEQYF
d_call: NA; j_call: TRBJ2-3; clone_size: few; v_call: TRBV3-1; cdr3_nt: TGTGCCAGCAGCCAAGATTGGAGTAGCACAGATACGCAGTATTTT; cdr3_aa: CASSQDWSSTDTQYF
d_call: TRBD2; j_call: TRBJ2-5; clone_size: NA; v_call: TRBV7-2; cdr3_nt: TGTGCCAGCAGCTTAGGGCTAGCGGGAGTGGTTGGAGAGACCCAGTACTTC; cdr3_aa: CASSLGLAGVVGETQYF
d_call: TRBD2; j_call: TRBJ2-1; clone_size: many; v_call: TRBV20-1; cdr3_nt: TGCAGTGTTGGGACTAGCGGGGATTCACCCGACGTCTACAATGAGCAGTTCTTC; cdr3_aa: CSVGTSGDSPDVYNEQFF
d_call: NA; j_call: TRBJ2-1; clone_size: NA; v_call: TRBV28; cdr3_nt: TGTGCCAGCAGTTTACAGGGGGGAAGCAATGAGCAGTTCTTC; cdr3_aa: CASSLQGGSNEQFF
d_call: NA; j_call: TRBJ1-1; clone_size: few; v_call: TRBV6-1; cdr3_nt: TGTGCCAGCAGTGAAGTTGGTGAAGCTTTCTTT; cdr3_aa: CASSEVGEAFF
d_call: NA; j_call: TRBJ1-5; clone_size: few; v_call: TRBV12-3/TRBV12-4; cdr3_nt: TGTGCCAGCAGCCCGCCTCCTGGTTATCAGCCCCAGCATTTT; cdr3_aa: CASSPPPGYQPQHF
d_call: NA; j_call: TRBJ2-7; clone_size: NA; v_call: TRBV6-1; cdr3_nt: TGTGCCAGCAGCCAGGTTGTGGGATCAGGCTACGAGCAGTACTTC; cdr3_aa: CASSQVVGSGYEQYF
d_call: TRBD2; j_call: TRBJ2-1; clone_size: many; v_call: TRBV4-3; cdr3_nt: TGCGCCAGCAGCCAACGACTAGCGGACTACAATGAGCAGTTCTTC; cdr3_aa: CASSQRLADYNEQFF
d_call: NA; j_call: TRBJ2-7; clone_size: NA; v_call: TRBV6-5; cdr3_nt: TGTGCCAGCAGGGCTCCGACACGGGAGCAGTACTTC; cdr3_aa: CASRAPTREQYF
d_call: TRBD2; j_call: TRBJ2-7; clone_size: few; v_call: TRBV5-6; cdr3_nt: TGTGCCAGCAGCTTTGCCGGGACTAGCGGTAACGAGCAGTACTTC; cdr3_aa: CASSFAGTSGNEQYF
d_call: NA; j_call: TRBJ2-3; clone_size: many; v_call: TRBV7-8; cdr3_nt: TGTGCCAGCAGCTTACCCGGTGAGGCTGCTAGCACAGATACGCAGTATTTT; cdr3_aa: CASSLPGEAASTDTQYF
d_call: NA; j_call: TRBJ2-7; clone_size: NA; v_call: TRBV3-1; cdr3_nt: TGTGCCAGCAGCCTGGACCGGGTCAACCACTACGAGCAGTACTTC; cdr3_aa: CASSLDRVNHYEQYF
d_call: TRBD2; j_call: TRBJ2-7; clone_size: NA; v_call: TRBV4-1; cdr3_nt: TGCGCCAGCAGCCACCTACTATTAGCGGGAGAGGGTGAGCAGTACTTC; cdr3_aa: CASSHLLLAGEGEQYF
d_call: NA; j_call: TRBJ1-5; clone_size: NA; v_call: TRBV28; cdr3_nt: TGTGCCAGCACCTTGCGGGGTATGGGCAATCAGCCCCAGCATTTT; cdr3_aa: CASTLRGMGNQPQHF
d_call: NA; j_call: TRBJ2-1; clone_size: few; v_call: TRBV21-1; cdr3_nt: TGTGCCAGCAGCAAAGTACTCGGACAGGGAGATGGGAATGAGCAGTTCTTC; cdr3_aa: CASSKVLGQGDGNEQFF
d_call: NA; j_call: TRBJ2-5; clone_size: NA; v_call: TRBV20-1; cdr3_nt: TGCAGTGCTAGAGATGAGTTCGACGTTAAAGAGACCCAGTACTTC; cdr3_aa: CSARDEFDVKETQYF
d_call: TRBD1; j_call: TRBJ2-2; clone_size: NA; v_call: TRBV2; cdr3_nt: TGTGCCAGCAGTGAATGGGGACAGGGGAACCCCGGGGAGCTGTTTTTT; cdr3_aa: CASSEWGQGNPGELFF
d_call: NA; j_call: TRBJ2-1; clone_size: NA; v_call: TRBV9; cdr3_nt: TGTGCCAGCAACCGAGACCCGAGCTCCTACAATGAGCAGTTCTTC; cdr3_aa: CASNRDPSSYNEQFF
d_call: TRBD2; j_call: TRBJ2-3; clone_size: NA; v_call: TRBV2; cdr3_nt: TGTGCCAGCAGTCCCCGGGGGGAGACCCACACAGATACGCAGTATTTT; cdr3_aa: CASSPRGETHTDTQYF
d_call: TRBD1; j_call: TRBJ1-1; clone_size: many; v_call: TRBV29-1; cdr3_nt: TGCAGCGTTGAAGACGGACAGGAGATGAACACTGAAGCTTTCTTT; cdr3_aa: CSVEDGQEMNTEAFF
d_call: TRBD1; j_call: TRBJ2-7; clone_size: few; v_call: TRBV11-2; cdr3_nt: TGTGCCAGCAGCTACGGGACAGCCGACTACGAGCAGTACTTC; cdr3_aa: CASSYGTADYEQYF
d_call: NA; j_call: TRBJ2-3; clone_size: NA; v_call: TRBV7-3; cdr3_nt: TGTGCCAGCAGCTTAATGGAAGGGGCGACAGATACGCAGTATTTT; cdr3_aa: CASSLMEGATDTQYF
d_call: TRBD2; j_call: TRBJ2-5; clone_size: few; v_call: TRBV4-2; cdr3_nt: TGTGCCAGCAGCCATCCCAGCGGGAGCGAGACCCAGTACTTC; cdr3_aa: CASSHPSGSETQYF
d_call: NA; j_call: TRBJ2-7; clone_size: few; v_call: TRBV9; cdr3_nt: TGTGCCAGCAGCGTAGACCGGGGCGAGCAGTACTTC; cdr3_aa: CASSVDRGEQYF
d_call: TRBD2; j_call: TRBJ2-3; clone_size: few; v_call: TRBV20-1; cdr3_nt: TGCAGTGCTGGGAGACTAGCGGGACTAGATACGCAGTATTTT; cdr3_aa: CSAGRLAGLDTQYF
d_call: NA; j_call: TRBJ2-2; clone_size: few; v_call: TRBV4-1; cdr3_nt: TGCGCCAGCAGCCAAGAATCCAGGGACACCGGGGAGCTGTTTTTT; cdr3_aa: CASSQESRDTGELFF
d_call: NA; j_call: TRBJ2-2; clone_size: NA; v_call: TRBV11-1; cdr3_nt: TGTGCCAGCAGCTTAGCGTGGTACGGAGACGCTACGAACACCGGGGAGCTGTTTTTT; cdr3_aa: CASSLAWYGDATNTGELFF
d_call: NA; j_call: TRBJ1-1; clone_size: many; v_call: TRBV12-3/TRBV12-4; cdr3_nt: TGTGCCAGCACAATCAGCGGGGGTTTGAACACTGAAGCTTTCTTT; cdr3_aa: CASTISGGLNTEAFF
d_call: TRBD2; j_call: TRBJ2-3; clone_size: few; v_call: TRBV6-4; cdr3_nt: TGTGCCAGCAGTGTGATAGCGGGGGCGGAAAATACGCAGTATTTT; cdr3_aa: CASSVIAGAENTQYF
d_call: TRBD2; j_call: TRBJ2-7; clone_size: once; v_call: TRBV20-1; cdr3_nt: TGCAGTGCCGAGCGGGGCCGAAGCTCCTACGAGCAGTACTTC; cdr3_aa: CSAERGRSSYEQYF
d_call: NA; j_call: TRBJ2-1; clone_size: NA; v_call: TRBV6-6; cdr3_nt: TGTGCCAGCAGTTACTCGGCAGGTAGCAATGAGCAGTTCTTC; cdr3_aa: CASSYSAGSNEQFF
d_call: TRBD1; j_call: TRBJ1-2; clone_size: NA; v_call: TRBV12-3/TRBV12-4; cdr3_nt: TGTGCCAGCAGTGGACAGGAGCACTATGGCTACACCTTC; cdr3_aa: CASSGQEHYGYTF
d_call: NA; j_call: TRBJ2-7; clone_size: once; v_call: TRBV5-6; cdr3_nt: TGTGCCAGCAGCTTGGGCCCGGGGATGGCCTACGAGCAGTACTTC; cdr3_aa: CASSLGPGMAYEQYF
d_call: TRBD2; j_call: TRBJ2-3; clone_size: NA; v_call: TRBV25-1; cdr3_nt: TGTGCCAGCAGTGATGGCGGGGGGCCAGACACAGATACGCAGTATTTT; cdr3_aa: CASSDGGGPDTDTQYF
d_call: TRBD1; j_call: TRBJ1-1; clone_size: NA; v_call: TRBV11-1; cdr3_nt: TGTGCCAGCAGCCGGACAGGTTTGACTGAAGCTTTCTTT; cdr3_aa: CASSRTGLTEAFF
d_call: NA; j_call: TRBJ1-6; clone_size: NA; v_call: TRBV7-8; cdr3_nt: TGTGCCAGCAGCTCGAAGTCGTCAGGGAATTCACCCCTCCACTTT; cdr3_aa: CASSSKSSGNSPLHF
d_call: TRBD2; j_call: TRBJ2-7; clone_size: NA; v_call: TRBV7-6; cdr3_nt: TGTGCCAGCAGCCCCTCTATTCCTAGCGGATACGAGCAGTACTTC; cdr3_aa: CASSPSIPSGYEQYF
d_call: NA; j_call: TRBJ2-7; clone_size: once; v_call: TRBV5-1; cdr3_nt: TGCGCCAGCAGCTTGGAGTGGGGCGAGCAGTACTTC; cdr3_aa: CASSLEWGEQYF
d_call: NA; j_call: TRBJ2-7; clone_size: NA; v_call: TRBV7-8; cdr3_nt: TGTGCCAGCAGCTCCCAGGGGATAGGATTCGAGCAGTACTTC; cdr3_aa: CASSSQGIGFEQYF
d_call: NA; j_call: TRBJ2-1; clone_size: few; v_call: TRBV15; cdr3_nt: TGTGCCACCAGCAGAGCTCTGTGGGACAATGAGCAGTTCTTC; cdr3_aa: CATSRALWDNEQFF